This TCR beta chain stems from a study of siplizumab effects on memory and regulatory T cells. Study findings and constraints: Naive T cells looked more diverse than memory cells, and they looked like major contributors to the alloresponse.

CDR3 length equals 17 residues. Trimming cost V 2 bases and J 2 bases; bases outside gene matches: 7. Germline V gene data show CDR1 as KGHSH and CDR2 as LQKENI. Per sample, around 92,000 TCR templates underwent assay. Method: immunoSEQ multiplex PCR; TCRdb's copy keeps in-frame clones and lacks some. The sample shows under 150,000 clones, approximately 94% of them seen only once. Details on this clone: The antigen remains unidentified.

The clonotype was recovered from a human donor in good health. The rearrangement links TRBV18 to TRBJ2-2; 8 bases fit TRBD2. Input material: non-Treg CD4+ T cells sorted from blood. The CDR3 spells CASSPRLAGTNTGELFF. CDR3 nucleotides: TGTGCCAGCTCACCAAGGTTAGCGGGGACCAACACCGGGGAGCTGTTTTTT.